A selection of T cell receptor beta chains follows, all from one sample in a study of CD8 T cells in Susac syndrome. TCRdb re-analysed the immunoSEQ multiplex PCR reads in MiXCR, keeping a single row per CDR3 protein. The data hold a few hundred thousand distinct CDR3 sequences, with 85% to 90% observed a single time. Material: CD8+ T cells from PBMCs. Receptors originate from a human donor with multiple sclerosis. CDR3s include the opening cysteine and the closing phenylalanine or tryptophan. A D gene is named only where the DNA matches it firmly. Clone size is shown for a subset of rows, as once, few, many or a class of expanded clone.

>-|TRBV3-1|TRBJ2-1|-
TGTGCCAGCAGCCTAAGAAACAATGAGCAGTTCTTC
CASSLRNNEQFF
>-|TRBV4-1|TRBJ2-7|-
TGCGCCAGCAGCCATACGGGGTATGGCAACTCCTACGAGCAGTACTTC
CASSHTGYGNSYEQYF
>-|TRBV20-1|TRBJ2-5|TRBD2
TGCAGTGCTAGAAGGGTAGCGGGAGGACAAGAGACCCAGTACTTC
CSARRVAGGQETQYF
>-|TRBV7-9|TRBJ2-7|TRBD2
TGTGCCAGCAGTCGAGCGGGGTCCTACGAGCAGTACTTC
CASSRAGSYEQYF
>-|TRBV27|TRBJ2-7|-
TGTGCCAGCAGTTTGCGGGGCCCAGGAACCTACGAGCAGTACTTC
CASSLRGPGTYEQYF
>-|TRBV29-1|TRBJ1-1|-
TGCAGCGTTGAAGATGCCGGGGGCACTGAAGCTTTCTTT
CSVEDAGGTEAFF
>-|TRBV2|TRBJ1-5|-
TGTGCCAGCAGTGAGACACGGACAGGCAATCAGCCCCAGCATTTT
CASSETRTGNQPQHF
>-|TRBV27|TRBJ2-5|-
TGTGCCAGCAGCCAGACAGGTCACCAAGAGACCCAGTACTTC
CASSQTGHQETQYF
>-|TRBV5-1|TRBJ2-7|-
TGCGCCAGCAGCTTACAGGGTCCAGTCCTCTACGAGCAGTACTTC
CASSLQGPVLYEQYF
>few|TRBV20-1|TRBJ2-7|-
TGCAGGGACCGGGGCAACGAGCAGTACTTC
CRDRGNEQYF
>-|TRBV14|TRBJ2-7|-
TGTGCCAGCAGCCAAGATGAATCAGAGCAGTACTTC
CASSQDESEQYF
>-|TRBV27|TRBJ1-1|-
TGTGCCAGCAGTTATGGAGGGGGACCGAACACTGAAGCTTTCTTT
CASSYGGGPNTEAFF
>-|TRBV30|TRBJ2-7|TRBD1
TGTGCCTGGAGGACCGGGACAGGCACCTACGAGCAGTACTTC
CAWRTGTGTYEQYF
>-|TRBV30|TRBJ2-1|-
TGTGCCTGGAGTGTGGGTGGGTCCTACTACAATGAGCAGTTCTTC
CAWSVGGSYYNEQFF
>-|TRBV3-1|TRBJ2-3|TRBD2
TGTGCCAGCAGCCAAGTTGGGACTATGCACACAGATACGCAGTATTTT
CASSQVGTMHTDTQYF